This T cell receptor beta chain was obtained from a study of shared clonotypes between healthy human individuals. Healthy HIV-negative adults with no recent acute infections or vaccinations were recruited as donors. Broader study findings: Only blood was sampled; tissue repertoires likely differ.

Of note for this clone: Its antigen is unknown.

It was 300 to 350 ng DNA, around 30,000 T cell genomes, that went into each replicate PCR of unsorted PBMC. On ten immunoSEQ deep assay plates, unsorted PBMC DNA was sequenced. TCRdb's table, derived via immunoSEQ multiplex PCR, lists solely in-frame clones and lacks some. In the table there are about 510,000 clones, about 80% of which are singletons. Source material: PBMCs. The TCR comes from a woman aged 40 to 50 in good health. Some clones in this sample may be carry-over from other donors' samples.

The CDR3 loop reads CASSSPKRVRCEQYF. The CDR3 bases are TGTGCCAGCAGCTCACCGAAACGGGTTCGGTGCGAGCAGTACTTC. The J gene is TRBJ2-7, the V gene TRBV7-3; no definite D call. The CDR3 is made up of 15 amino acids. Germline lookup yields CDR1 SGHTA and CDR2 FQGTGA. V was cut by 4 bases and J by 6 bases, with 19 bases left in between.